The entry below gives a single T cell receptor beta chain sequence along with its context. Nominally healthy donors were sampled, though unrecorded immune exposures were likely. The trim removed 5 bases at V and 4 bases at J, leaving 2 bases unmatched. The CDR3 contains 13 residues. In germline, CDR1 is LNHDA, CDR2 SQIVND (reference sequence). The data were obtained in a study of cytomegalovirus exposure and HLA in healthy donors. Across the whole study: Approximately 81% of 398 genotyped donors fell in the Caucasian-associated ancestry cluster.

PCR was performed using 60 Vbeta and 13 Jbeta primers. The repertoire was sequenced with immunoSEQ multiplex PCR; TCRdb's copy has only in-frame clones and lacks some. This sample has about 130,000 clones, with around 69% found just once. The source material was PBMCs. This TCR was recovered from a human donor in good health. The V and J genes are TRBV19 and TRBJ1-2, with TRBD1 identical over 9 bases. For the CDR3, the DNA is TGTGCCAGTAGTCCGACAGGGGGCTATGGCTACACCTTC. Its translation is CASSPTGGYGYTF.